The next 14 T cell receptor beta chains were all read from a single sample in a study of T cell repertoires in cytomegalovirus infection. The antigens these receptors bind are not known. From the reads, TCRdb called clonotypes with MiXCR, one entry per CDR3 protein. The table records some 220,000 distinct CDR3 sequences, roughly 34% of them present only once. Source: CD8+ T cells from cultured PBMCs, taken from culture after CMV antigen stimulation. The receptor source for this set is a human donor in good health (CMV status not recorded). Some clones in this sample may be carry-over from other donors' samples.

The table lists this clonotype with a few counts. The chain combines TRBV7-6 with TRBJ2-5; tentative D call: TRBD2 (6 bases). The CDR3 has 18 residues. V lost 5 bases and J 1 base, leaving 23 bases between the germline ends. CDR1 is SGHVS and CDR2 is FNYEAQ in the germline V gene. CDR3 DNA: TGTGCCAGCAGCCCCGTCCGGGGGTCTTTACCCATCCAAGAGACCCAGTACTTC. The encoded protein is CASSPVRGSLPIQETQYF. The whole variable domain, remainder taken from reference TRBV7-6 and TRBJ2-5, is GAGVSQSPRYKVTKRGQDVALRCDPISGHVSLYWYRQALGQGPEFLTYFNYEAQQDKSGLPNDRFSAERPEGSISTLTIQRTEQRDSAMYRCASSPVRGSLPIQETQYFGPGTRLLVL.

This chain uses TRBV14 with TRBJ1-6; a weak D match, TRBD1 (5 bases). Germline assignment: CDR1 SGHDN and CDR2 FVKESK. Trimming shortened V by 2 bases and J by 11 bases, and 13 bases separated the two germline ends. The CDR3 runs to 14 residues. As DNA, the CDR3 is TGTGCCAGCAGCCAATTAGGGGCTTCGCCACCCCTCCACTTT. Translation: CASSQLGASPPLHF.

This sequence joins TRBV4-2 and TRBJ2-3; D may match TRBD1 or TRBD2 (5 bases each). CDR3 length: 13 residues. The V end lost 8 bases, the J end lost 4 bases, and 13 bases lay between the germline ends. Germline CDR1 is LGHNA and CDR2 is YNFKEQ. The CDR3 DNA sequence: TGTGCCAGCCGGGGCAATGTGGCAGATACGCAGTATTTT. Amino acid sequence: CASRGNVADTQYF.

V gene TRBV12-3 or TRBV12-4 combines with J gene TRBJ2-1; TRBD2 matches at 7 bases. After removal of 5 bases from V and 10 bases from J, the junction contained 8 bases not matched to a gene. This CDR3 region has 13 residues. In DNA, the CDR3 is TGTGCCAGCAGTCCTAGTGGGGGAGGGGAGCAGTTCTTC. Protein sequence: CASSPSGGGEQFF.

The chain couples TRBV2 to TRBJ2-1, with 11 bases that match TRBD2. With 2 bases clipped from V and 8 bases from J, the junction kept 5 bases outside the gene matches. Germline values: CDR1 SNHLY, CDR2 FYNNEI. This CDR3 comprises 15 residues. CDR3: CASSEPTSGADEQFF. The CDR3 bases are TGTGCCAGCAGTGAACCGACTAGCGGGGCTGATGAGCAGTTCTTC.

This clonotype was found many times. The CDR3 is CAISVGRTPSYEQYF. CDR3 sequence (DNA): TGTGCCATCTCAGTAGGCAGGACTCCATCCTACGAGCAGTACTTC. J is TRBJ2-7 and V is TRBV2; TRBD2 might be the D (5 bases). The CDR3 extends over 15 amino acids. The germline gives CDR1 SNHLY, CDR2 FYNNEI. V lost 10 bases, J lost 1 base, and 20 bases lay in between.

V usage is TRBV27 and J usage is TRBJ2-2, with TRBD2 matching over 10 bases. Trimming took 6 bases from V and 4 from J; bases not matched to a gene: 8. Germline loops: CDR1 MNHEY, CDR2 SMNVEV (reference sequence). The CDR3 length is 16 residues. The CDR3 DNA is TGTGCCAGCAGAATCTCTAGCGGGAGAGGCACCGGGGAGCTGTTTTTT. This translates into CASRISSGRGTGELFF.

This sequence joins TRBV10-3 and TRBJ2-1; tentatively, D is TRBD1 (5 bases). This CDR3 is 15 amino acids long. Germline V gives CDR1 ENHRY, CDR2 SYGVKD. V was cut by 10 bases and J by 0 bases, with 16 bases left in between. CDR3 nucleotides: TGTGCCACCGACCCAGGGCGCGTCTCCTACAATGAGCAGTTCTTC. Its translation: CATDPGRVSYNEQFF.

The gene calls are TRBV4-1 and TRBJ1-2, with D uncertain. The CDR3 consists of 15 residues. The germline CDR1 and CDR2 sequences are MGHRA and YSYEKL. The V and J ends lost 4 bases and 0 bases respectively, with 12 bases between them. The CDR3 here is CASSPYDTSNYGYTF. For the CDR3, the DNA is TGCGCCAGCAGCCCCTATGACACCTCTAACTATGGCTACACCTTC.

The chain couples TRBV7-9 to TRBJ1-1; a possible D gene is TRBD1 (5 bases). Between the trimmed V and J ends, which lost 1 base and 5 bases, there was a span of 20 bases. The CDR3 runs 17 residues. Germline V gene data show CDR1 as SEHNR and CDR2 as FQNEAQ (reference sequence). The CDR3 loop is CASSLVLGSWEGTEAFF. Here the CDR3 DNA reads TGTGCCAGCAGCTTAGTTTTGGGGTCCTGGGAGGGGACTGAAGCTTTCTTT.

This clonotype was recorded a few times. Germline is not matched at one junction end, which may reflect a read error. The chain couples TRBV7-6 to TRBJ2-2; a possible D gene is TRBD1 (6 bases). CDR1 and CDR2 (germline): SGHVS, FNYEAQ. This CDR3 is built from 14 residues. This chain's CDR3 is CASSDPGTTGELFF. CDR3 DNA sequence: TGTGCTAGCAGCGATCCCGGGACAACCGGGGAGCTGTTTTTT. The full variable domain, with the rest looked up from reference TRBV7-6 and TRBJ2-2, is GAGVSQSPRYKVTKRGQDVALRCDPISGHVSLYWYRQALGQGPEFLTYFNYEAQQDKSGLPNDRFSAERPEGSISTLTIQRTEQRDSAMYRCASSDPGTTGELFFGEGSRLTVL.

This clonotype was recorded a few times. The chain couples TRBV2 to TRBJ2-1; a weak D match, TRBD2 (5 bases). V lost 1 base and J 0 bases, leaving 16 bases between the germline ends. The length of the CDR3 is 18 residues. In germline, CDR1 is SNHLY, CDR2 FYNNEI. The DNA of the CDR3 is TGTGCCAGCAGTGAAGGTCACGTGGGGAGTAGCTCCTACAATGAGCAGTTCTTC. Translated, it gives CASSEGHVGSSSYNEQFF.

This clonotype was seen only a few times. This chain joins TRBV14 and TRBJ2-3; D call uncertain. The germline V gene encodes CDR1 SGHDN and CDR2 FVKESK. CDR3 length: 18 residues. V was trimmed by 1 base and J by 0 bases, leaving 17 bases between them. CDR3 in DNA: TGTGCCAGCAGCCAAGTACTATCGACCGACCCTAGCACAGATACGCAGTATTTT. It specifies CASSQVLSTDPSTDTQYF.

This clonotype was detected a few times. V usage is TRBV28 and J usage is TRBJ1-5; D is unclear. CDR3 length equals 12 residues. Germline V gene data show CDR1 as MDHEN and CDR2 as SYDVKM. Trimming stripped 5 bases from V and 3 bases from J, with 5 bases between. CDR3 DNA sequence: TGTGCCAGCAGTCCCGACAATCAGCCCCAGCATTTT. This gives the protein CASSPDNQPQHF.